This T cell receptor (beta chain) originates from a study of shared clonotypes between healthy human individuals. In the study overall: Three CD4 naive, three CD4 memory, two CD8 naive and one CD8 memory plate were used per donor.

With regard to this clone: Its antigen is not known.

Study-wide results and caveats: Sorted-subset sequencing, rarefaction showed, was incomplete despite large depth. Generation probabilities were higher for clonotypes shared across all four sorted-subset donors than for unshared ones. Larger estimated richness was generally seen in naive subsets than in memory subsets.

TCRdb keeps only in-frame clones here, not all; method: immunoSEQ multiplex PCR. Of roughly 2 million clones in the sample, 95% were seen once. The CDR3 contains 16 residues. Germline V gene lookup returns CDR1 SGHNT and CDR2 YYREEE (reference sequence). Trimming took 1 base from V and 5 from J; bases not matched to a gene: 8. Sequenced sample: naive CD4+ T cells sorted from blood. Subset denoted: CD45RA+ positively selected. The rearrangement links TRBV5-4 to TRBJ2-3; 9 bases fit TRBD1. The sequence came from a man aged 18 to 29 in good health. The CDR3 DNA reads as TGTGCCAGCAGCTTGAGCCGGGACAGGGCGGTAGATACGCAGTATTTT. Amino acid sequence: CASSLSRDRAVDTQYF. Full variable domain (remainder filled in from reference TRBV5-4 and TRBJ2-3): ETGVTQSPTHLIKTRGQQVTLRCSSQSGHNTVSWYQQALGQGPQFIFQYYREEENGRGNFPPRFSGLQFPNYSSELNVNALELDDSALYLCASSLSRDRAVDTQYFGPGTRLTVL.